This TCR beta chain was obtained from a study of blood T cell repertoires in COVID-19. Study-level background: PBMCs, B-cell-depleted T cells, or T cells were the source of the cDNA or gDNA that made up the material.

Germline V CDR1 and CDR2: KGHDR, SFDVKD. The CDR3 has 15 residues. The J segment lost 4 bases and the V segment lost 3 bases, leaving 4 bases of the junction unmatched. Under the authors' procedure: Reference gene primer amplification gave nucleated cell count estimates. The protocol was immunoSEQ multiplex PCR, while the TCRdb copy is restricted to in-frame clones and leaves out a portion. The DNA gave D and trimming, while V, J and clone size come from that table. The sample has some 190,000 clones; approximately 84% are singletons. What was sequenced was PBMCs or T cells enriched from blood (not recorded which). This sequence joins TRBV24-1 and TRBJ2-2, with 7 bases aligning to TRBD1. The sequence was collected from a woman in her 30s who had recovered from COVID-19. The CDR3: CATSDPGTVTGELFF. The CDR3 coding sequence is TGTGCCACCAGTGATCCCGGGACAGTCACCGGGGAGCTGTTTTTT.